A selection of T cell receptor beta chains follows, all from one sample in a study of T and B cells in COVID-19 patients. TCRdb re-called the multiplex PCR reads through MiXCR, storing one row per CDR3 protein. The sample lists about 11,000 distinct CDR3 sequences, around 35% occurring once. The sample taken for sequencing was blood. These receptors were collected from a human donor with active COVID-19. CDR3s include the opening cysteine and the closing phenylalanine or tryptophan. Fields, in order: clone size, D gene, J gene, V gene, CDR3 DNA, CDR3 protein. The D gene is left open where the match is weak. Not all rows give a size; the values are once, few, many and, for expanded clones, a class.

abundance: NA
d_gene: TRBD1
j_gene: TRBJ1-6
v_gene: TRBV7-2
CDR3nt: TGTGCCAGCAGCCCCCGGACAGGGAATAATTCACCCCTCCACTTT
CDR3aa: CASSPRTGNNSPLHF

abundance: NA
d_gene: NA
j_gene: TRBJ2-7
v_gene: TRBV5-1
CDR3nt: TGCGCCAGCACCTCCGGGGCTCAATACGAGCAGTACTTC
CDR3aa: CASTSGAQYEQYF

abundance: NA
d_gene: TRBD2
j_gene: TRBJ2-5
v_gene: TRBV6-2/TRBV6-3
CDR3nt: TGTGCCAGCAGTTACTACAGCGGGGGGGCCCGGGAGACCCAGTACTTC
CDR3aa: CASSYYSGGARETQYF

abundance: few
d_gene: NA
j_gene: TRBJ1-1
v_gene: TRBV29-1
CDR3nt: TGCAGCGTTGATGACACCCTGAACACTGAAGCTTTCTTT
CDR3aa: CSVDDTLNTEAFF

abundance: few
d_gene: TRBD1
j_gene: TRBJ2-1
v_gene: TRBV19
CDR3nt: TGTGCCAGTAGTAAAAGGTTGTGGGGACAGAGTTACTACAATGAGCAGTTCTTC
CDR3aa: CASSKRLWGQSYYNEQFF

abundance: NA
d_gene: NA
j_gene: TRBJ1-2
v_gene: TRBV6-1
CDR3nt: TGTGCCAGCAACACCCCCTTGGAAGGCTACACCTTC
CDR3aa: CASNTPLEGYTF

abundance: NA
d_gene: TRBD1
j_gene: TRBJ2-3
v_gene: TRBV7-6
CDR3nt: TGTGCCAGCAGCCCCCGGACAGGGGGAACAGATACGCAGTATTTT
CDR3aa: CASSPRTGGTDTQYF

abundance: few
d_gene: TRBD1
j_gene: TRBJ2-4
v_gene: TRBV19
CDR3nt: TGTGCCAGTAGTGCGGGACAGGGGCTAAACATTCAGTACTTC
CDR3aa: CASSAGQGLNIQYF

abundance: medium-sized
d_gene: TRBD1
j_gene: TRBJ2-7
v_gene: TRBV5-6
CDR3nt: TGTGCCAGCAGCCAGACAGGGAAGGACTACGAGCAGTACTTC
CDR3aa: CASSQTGKDYEQYF

abundance: medium-sized
d_gene: NA
j_gene: TRBJ2-7
v_gene: TRBV27
CDR3nt: TGTGCCAGCAGTTATGGCCCGAGCTCCTACGAGCAGTACTTC
CDR3aa: CASSYGPSSYEQYF

abundance: NA
d_gene: NA
j_gene: TRBJ1-1
v_gene: TRBV20-1
CDR3nt: TGCAGTGCTAGAGATCCTCAAAGGGGAAATACAGCCACTGAAGCTTTCTTT
CDR3aa: CSARDPQRGNTATEAFF

abundance: NA
d_gene: TRBD2
j_gene: TRBJ2-3
v_gene: TRBV27
CDR3nt: TGTGCCAGCAGTTACATCCACCTCGTCGGGACTAGCGGGGGGGATACGCAGTATTTT
CDR3aa: CASSYIHLVGTSGGDTQYF

abundance: NA
d_gene: TRBD1
j_gene: TRBJ2-7
v_gene: TRBV27
CDR3nt: TGTGCCAGCAGTTCTGCAGGGGGCTTCTACGAGCAGTACTTC
CDR3aa: CASSSAGGFYEQYF

abundance: medium-sized
d_gene: TRBD1
j_gene: TRBJ2-7
v_gene: TRBV27
CDR3nt: TGTGCCAGCAGTCCCTCGACAGGGGCCCACGAGCAGTACTTC
CDR3aa: CASSPSTGAHEQYF

abundance: NA
d_gene: NA
j_gene: TRBJ1-2
v_gene: TRBV12-3/TRBV12-4
CDR3nt: TGTGCCAGCAGCTTAGACCGGGACAACTATGGCTACACCTTC
CDR3aa: CASSLDRDNYGYTF

abundance: NA
d_gene: TRBD1
j_gene: TRBJ2-1
v_gene: TRBV9
CDR3nt: TGTGCCAGCAGCGCCTCCGGGACAGGGTCCTACAATGAGCAGTTCTTC
CDR3aa: CASSASGTGSYNEQFF

abundance: NA
d_gene: NA
j_gene: TRBJ1-6
v_gene: TRBV11-1
CDR3nt: TGTGCCAGCAGCTTAGAAAGGGGGACACCCCTCCACTTT
CDR3aa: CASSLERGTPLHF

abundance: NA
d_gene: NA
j_gene: TRBJ2-5
v_gene: TRBV5-4
CDR3nt: TGTGCCAGCAGCCCACAGGGCCACTACCAAGAGACCCAGTACTTC
CDR3aa: CASSPQGHYQETQYF

abundance: NA
d_gene: TRBD1
j_gene: TRBJ2-5
v_gene: TRBV6-5
CDR3nt: TGTGCCAGCAGCCGAGACAGGGGTATCGGGGAGACCCAGTACTTC
CDR3aa: CASSRDRGIGETQYF

abundance: few
d_gene: TRBD2
j_gene: TRBJ2-7
v_gene: TRBV18
CDR3nt: TGTGCCAGCTCGCTCAGCGGGAAGGGGCTATCCTACGAGCAGTACTTC
CDR3aa: CASSLSGKGLSYEQYF

abundance: NA
d_gene: NA
j_gene: TRBJ1-6
v_gene: TRBV20-1
CDR3nt: TGCAGTGCTAGAGACCAGATGGGACCAAATTCACCCCTCCACTTT
CDR3aa: CSARDQMGPNSPLHF

abundance: NA
d_gene: NA
j_gene: TRBJ1-4
v_gene: TRBV7-2
CDR3nt: TGTGCCAGCACCCAGGGAGGGTGGGGTGAAAAACTGTTTTTT
CDR3aa: CASTQGGWGEKLFF

abundance: once
d_gene: NA
j_gene: TRBJ2-3
v_gene: TRBV20-1
CDR3nt: TGCAGTGCTAGGAGCCCCACGGGACACCTCACAGATACGCAGTATTTT
CDR3aa: CSARSPTGHLTDTQYF

abundance: few
d_gene: TRBD2
j_gene: TRBJ2-5
v_gene: TRBV20-1
CDR3nt: TGCAGTGCTAGACTAGAGTCCGGGACTAGCGATCTTCCCCAAGAGACCCAGTACTTC
CDR3aa: CSARLESGTSDLPQETQYF

abundance: once
d_gene: NA
j_gene: TRBJ2-3
v_gene: TRBV5-4
CDR3nt: TGTGCCAGCAGCCGGGATGTGGGGGGGCCAGTAGATACGCAGTATTTT
CDR3aa: CASSRDVGGPVDTQYF

abundance: few
d_gene: TRBD1
j_gene: TRBJ1-2
v_gene: TRBV6-5
CDR3nt: TGTGCCAGCAGTTACAACCCTCTGGGGACAGGGAATGGCTACACCTTC
CDR3aa: CASSYNPLGTGNGYTF

abundance: few
d_gene: NA
j_gene: TRBJ1-4
v_gene: TRBV19
CDR3nt: TGTGCCAGTAGTGACGGGGACGGGCTTCGGGAAAAACTGTTTTTT
CDR3aa: CASSDGDGLREKLFF

abundance: few
d_gene: TRBD1
j_gene: TRBJ1-2
v_gene: TRBV6-5
CDR3nt: TGTGCCAGCAGAGACAGGGGCGCAACTCGCTACACCTTC
CDR3aa: CASRDRGATRYTF

abundance: NA
d_gene: NA
j_gene: TRBJ1-2
v_gene: TRBV18
CDR3nt: TGTGCCAGCTCACCAGTTGGGGGGCACAACTATGGCTACACCTTC
CDR3aa: CASSPVGGHNYGYTF

abundance: once
d_gene: NA
j_gene: TRBJ2-1
v_gene: TRBV15
CDR3nt: TGTGCCACCAGCAGAGATCAAGCGGGCGGCTACAATGAGCAGTTCTTC
CDR3aa: CATSRDQAGGYNEQFF

abundance: NA
d_gene: NA
j_gene: TRBJ2-1
v_gene: TRBV24-1
CDR3nt: TGTGCCACCAGTGTGGGCGGGAATGAGCAGTTCTTC
CDR3aa: CATSVGGNEQFF

abundance: NA
d_gene: TRBD2
j_gene: TRBJ2-1
v_gene: TRBV20-1
CDR3nt: TGCAGTGCTCTCCTAGCGGGGAGTTACAATGAGCAGTTCTTC
CDR3aa: CSALLAGSYNEQFF

abundance: medium-sized
d_gene: NA
j_gene: TRBJ2-3
v_gene: TRBV6-5
CDR3nt: TGTGCCAGCAGTTACTTCACACCTTCGGCGTCTTTCACAGATACGCAGTATTTT
CDR3aa: CASSYFTPSASFTDTQYF

abundance: NA
d_gene: NA
j_gene: TRBJ2-7
v_gene: TRBV5-6
CDR3nt: TGTGCCAGCAGCTTGGTTGGCAGTACCTACGAGCAGTACTTC
CDR3aa: CASSLVGSTYEQYF

abundance: NA
d_gene: TRBD2
j_gene: TRBJ2-5
v_gene: TRBV11-1
CDR3nt: TGTGCCAGCAGGCGGACTCGGGGGGGGACCCAGTACTTC
CDR3aa: CASRRTRGGTQYF

abundance: medium-sized
d_gene: NA
j_gene: TRBJ1-2
v_gene: TRBV29-1
CDR3nt: TGCAGCGTTTCACAAGCGGACAGTCCGGAGGGGGATGGCTACACCTTC
CDR3aa: CSVSQADSPEGDGYTF

abundance: NA
d_gene: TRBD2
j_gene: TRBJ2-5
v_gene: TRBV12-3/TRBV12-4
CDR3nt: TGTGCCAGCATCGGCGGGGGGAAAGAGACCCAGTACTTC
CDR3aa: CASIGGGKETQYF

abundance: few
d_gene: NA
j_gene: TRBJ1-1
v_gene: TRBV12-3/TRBV12-4
CDR3nt: TGTGCCAGCAGGGGGACATTAAATGAAGCTTTCTTT
CDR3aa: CASRGTLNEAFF

abundance: few
d_gene: NA
j_gene: TRBJ2-2
v_gene: TRBV6-4
CDR3nt: TGTGCCAGCAGTGACTCGCCGACAGACGGGGAGCTGTTTTTT
CDR3aa: CASSDSPTDGELFF

abundance: medium-sized
d_gene: NA
j_gene: TRBJ2-7
v_gene: TRBV18
CDR3nt: TGTGCCAGCTCACCTGTCAGGGCAAACAACGAGCAGTACTTC
CDR3aa: CASSPVRANNEQYF

abundance: medium-sized
d_gene: NA
j_gene: TRBJ2-7
v_gene: TRBV15
CDR3nt: TGTGCCACCAGCAGAGAGGGCGGAGATTCCTACGAGCAGTACTTC
CDR3aa: CATSREGGDSYEQYF

abundance: few
d_gene: TRBD1
j_gene: TRBJ1-2
v_gene: TRBV10-3
CDR3nt: TGTGCCATCAGTCCGGGACAGAGAGATGGCTACACCTTC
CDR3aa: CAISPGQRDGYTF

abundance: NA
d_gene: NA
j_gene: TRBJ1-6
v_gene: TRBV7-9
CDR3nt: TGTGCCAGCAGCGCTACTAACGGTTCACCCCTCCACTTT
CDR3aa: CASSATNGSPLHF

abundance: NA
d_gene: NA
j_gene: TRBJ2-5
v_gene: TRBV20-1
CDR3nt: TGCAGTGCTAGATACGGGTTAGAAGAGACCCAGTACTTC
CDR3aa: CSARYGLEETQYF

abundance: few
d_gene: TRBD2
j_gene: TRBJ2-1
v_gene: TRBV7-2
CDR3nt: TGTGCCAGCAGCTTAGGGGCAGCGGGGGGTCACAATGAGCAGTTCTTC
CDR3aa: CASSLGAAGGHNEQFF

abundance: medium-sized
d_gene: NA
j_gene: TRBJ2-1
v_gene: TRBV19
CDR3nt: TGTGCCAGTAGGGTGGGGGGGGGCGGAGATGAGCAGTTCTTC
CDR3aa: CASRVGGGGDEQFF

abundance: NA
d_gene: NA
j_gene: TRBJ2-5
v_gene: TRBV24-1
CDR3nt: TGTGCCACCAGTGATTTACCTATCCCTCCTCCTCGAGAGACCCAGTACTTC
CDR3aa: CATSDLPIPPPRETQYF

abundance: NA
d_gene: TRBD2
j_gene: TRBJ2-1
v_gene: TRBV12-3/TRBV12-4
CDR3nt: TGTGCCAGCAGTAGTAGCGGGGTCCACAATGAGCAGTTCTTC
CDR3aa: CASSSSGVHNEQFF

abundance: few
d_gene: NA
j_gene: TRBJ2-7
v_gene: TRBV6-6
CDR3nt: TGTGCCAGCAGTCACCCAATAGGCAGATACTCCTACGAGCAGTACTTC
CDR3aa: CASSHPIGRYSYEQYF